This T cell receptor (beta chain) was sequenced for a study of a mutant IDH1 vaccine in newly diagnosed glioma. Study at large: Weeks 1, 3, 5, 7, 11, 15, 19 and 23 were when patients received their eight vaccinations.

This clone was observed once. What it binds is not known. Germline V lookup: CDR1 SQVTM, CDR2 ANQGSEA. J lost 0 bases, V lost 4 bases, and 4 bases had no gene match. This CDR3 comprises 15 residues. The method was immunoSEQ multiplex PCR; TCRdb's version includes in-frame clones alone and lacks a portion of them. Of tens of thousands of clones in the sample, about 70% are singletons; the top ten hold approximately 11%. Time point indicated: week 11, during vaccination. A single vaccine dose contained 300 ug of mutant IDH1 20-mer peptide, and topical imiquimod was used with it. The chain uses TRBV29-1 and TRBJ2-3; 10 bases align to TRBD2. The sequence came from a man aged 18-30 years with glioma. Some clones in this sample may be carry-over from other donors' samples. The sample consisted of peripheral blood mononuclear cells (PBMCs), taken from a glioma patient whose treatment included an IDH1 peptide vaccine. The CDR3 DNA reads TGCAGCGTTGTTAGACTAGCGGGTAGCACAGATACGCAGTATTTT. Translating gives CSVVRLAGSTDTQYF.